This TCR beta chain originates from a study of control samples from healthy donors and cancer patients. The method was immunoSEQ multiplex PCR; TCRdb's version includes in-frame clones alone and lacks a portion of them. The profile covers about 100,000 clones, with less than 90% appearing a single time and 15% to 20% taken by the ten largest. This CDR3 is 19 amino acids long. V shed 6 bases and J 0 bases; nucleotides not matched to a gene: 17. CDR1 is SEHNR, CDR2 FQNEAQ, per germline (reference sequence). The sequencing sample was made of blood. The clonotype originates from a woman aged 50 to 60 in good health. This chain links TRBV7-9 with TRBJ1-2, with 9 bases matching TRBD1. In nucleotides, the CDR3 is TGTGCCAGCAGGGATCCTGGGCGCGCGCGGACAGGGGCTAACTATGGCTACACCTTC. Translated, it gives CASRDPGRARTGANYGYTF.